These 4 T cell receptor beta chains share one sample of origin, sequenced in a study of blood T cell repertoires in COVID-19. Repertoires were generated with immunoSEQ multiplex PCR, while TCRdb's copy carries only in-frame clones and drops some. The top ten hold 8.4% of the sample, which has over 95,000 clones, more than 70% seen once. The sequencing input was peripheral blood. Receptors originate from a woman aged 70 to 79 who had recovered from COVID-19.

The chain couples TRBV7-3 to TRBJ2-3, with D tentatively TRBD2 (6 bases). The CDR3 has 14 amino acids. Trimming pared 2 bases from V and 2 bases from J, leaving 8 bases between. CDR1 and CDR2 (germline): SGHTA, FQGTGA. This CDR3 is CASSLGGNTDTQYF. CDR3 nucleotide sequence: TGTGCCAGCAGCTTAGGAGGGAACACAGATACGCAGTATTTT.

The chain joins TRBV7-9 to TRBJ1-1; D is unresolved. Germline CDR1 reads SEHNR; CDR2 reads FQNEAQ (reference sequence). With 1 base removed from V and 5 bases from J, the gap between germline ends came to 11 bases. This CDR3 contains 14 residues. For the CDR3, the DNA is TGTGCCAGCAGCTTAGGCGGCGGAGGGACTGAAGCTTTCTTT. Translated: CASSLGGGGTEAFF.

This clone was picked up one time. The V and J genes are TRBV5-6 and TRBJ1-2, with a possible D match to TRBD1 (6 bases). The CDR3 extends over 15 amino acids. The V and J ends lost 3 bases and 0 bases respectively, with 12 bases between them. Looked up from germline, CDR1 is SGHDT and CDR2 is YYEEEE. The chain's CDR3 is CASSSRQVSNYGYTF. The DNA for the CDR3 is TGTGCCAGCAGCTCTCGACAGGTCTCTAACTATGGCTACACCTTC.

The genes are TRBV4-1 and TRBJ1-5, with a weak D call TRBD1 (5 bases). The CDR3 is 16 amino acids. The germline V gene encodes CDR1 MGHRA and CDR2 YSYEKL. The V and J ends lost 1 base and 2 bases respectively, with 12 bases between them. The DNA for the CDR3 is TGCGCCAGCAGCCAAGGGACACCCAGGGGCAATCAGCCCCAGCATTTT. This translates into CASSQGTPRGNQPQHF.